This entry is about one TCR beta chain. This entry belongs to a study of blood T cell repertoires in COVID-19. As for the study in general: Collection of acute and convalescent COVID-19 samples took place in the United States, Italy and Spain. PBMCs, B-cell-depleted T cells, or T cells were the source of the cDNA or gDNA that made up the material.

Trimming cost V 3 bases and J 7 bases, with 12 bases left between them. In germline, CDR1 is MDHEN, CDR2 SYDVKM. The CDR3 sequence is 14 residues long. Authors' analysis steps: Reference gene primer amplification in the assay estimated nucleated cell counts. The method was immunoSEQ multiplex PCR; TCRdb's version includes in-frame clones alone and lacks a portion of them. Clone size and V and J calls were adopted from that table, with D and trimming inferred from the DNA. The sample contains around 160,000 clones, 70% to 90% of which appear only once. The TCR originated in a woman in her thirties or forties with active or convalescent COVID-19. Material: peripheral blood. The chain links TRBV28 to TRBJ1-4, with unresolved D. CDR3 amino acids: CASSLGSLSEKLFF. CDR3 nucleotides: TGTGCCAGCAGTTTGGGGAGTTTAAGTGAAAAACTGTTTTTT.